This T cell receptor (beta chain) came from a study of blood T cell repertoires in COVID-19 (dated by TCRdb to the early 2020s). Context from the whole study: Samples covering the acute and convalescent phases of COVID-19 were provided by collaborators in the United States, Italy and Spain. Where available, HLA class I and class II types were taken from metadata supplied by the sample provider and were not determined by assay-based typing. Deeply sampled blood TCRbeta repertoires from subjects exposed to, actively infected with, or recovered from COVID-19 were included in the dataset. The repertoires were released in a freely available public database intended as a resource for research on the immune response to SARS-CoV-2. Sample metadata almost always included a de-identified subject ID, COVID-19 status, age in years and sex. The samples were drawn from the first 160 participants of the ongoing ImmuneRACE study and from 950 to 1,500 subjects provided by 6 global collaborators. The prospective study material was composed of cDNA or gDNA derived from T cells, B-cell-depleted T cells, or PBMCs.

TCRbeta CDR3 regions were amplified from genomic DNA by means of the immunoSEQ Assay, a bias-controlled multiplex PCR. Turning to the authors' computational methods: Within the assay, amplification of reference gene primers was used to estimate how many nucleated cells each sample contained. To quantify the absolute abundance of each unique TCRbeta CDR3 rearrangement, sequence reads were collapsed and filtered. Productive Simpson clonality was computed per sample as the square root of Simpson's diversity index over productive rearrangements. Not all clones reach the TCRdb copy of this immuneACCESS table, which keeps in-frame sequences only. Checked studies attribute under half of the gap to unresolved V genes and leave the rest unexplained. The V and J calls and clone size were taken over from that table, and D and trimming were inferred from the DNA. In this sample the table shows about 270,000 clones, just under 85% of which occur a single time. Of the sample, approximately 3.8% is held by the ten largest clones.

General conclusions and limits of the study: The quantity of clinical and demographic metadata differed by source and by participant and was supplied without curation.

Deletion took 0 bases off V and 4 bases off J, with a span of 12 bases between the germline ends. Via the germline V gene (reference sequence), CDR1 is LNHDA and CDR2 SQIVND. Counted from cysteine to phenylalanine, this CDR3 has 15 amino acids. Of all the DNA, just the CDR3 is kept, 45 bases in frame from base 1. The collaborating institutions used their own protocols to collect whole blood in K2EDTA tubes. Collaborator samples were shipped for TCRbeta analysis as frozen whole blood, isolated PBMCs, or DNA extracted from either sample type. On this clone: Its antigen specificity is not known. Base qualities are not at hand, and no much larger clone is one base apart.

The TCR sequence derives from a woman in her forties or fifties with active or convalescent COVID-19. Input material: peripheral blood. The rearrangement combines TRBV19 with TRBJ1-1; too little of a D gene remains to name it. The nucleotide sequence is given as TGTGCCAGTAGTATAGATGCAGTCAGAACCACTGAAGCTTTCTTT. It specifies CASSIDAVRTTEAFF.